The clone carrying this TCR beta chain occurred a few times. Assay: immunoSEQ multiplex PCR; the TCRdb copy retains only in-frame clones and omits some. The sample holds a few hundred thousand clones, approximately 91% seen once. The record originates from a study of blood T cell repertoires in COVID-19. Study overall: Acute-phase and convalescent COVID-19 samples originated in the United States, Italy and Spain.

CDR3 size: 15 residues. Sequenced: PBMCs or T cells enriched from blood (not recorded which). J is TRBJ2-7 and V is TRBV21-1; TRBD1, the D gene given by the table, was not confirmed from the DNA. TRBV21-1 is designated a pseudogene. The clonotype originates from a woman aged 30 to 39 who had recovered from COVID-19. This CDR3 is CASSKKGTGGNEQYF. Here the CDR3 DNA reads TGTGCCAGCAGCAAAAAGGGGACAGGGGGTAACGAGCAGTACTTC.